The 20 T cell receptor beta chains reported below all come from one sample, sequenced in a study of blood T cell repertoires in COVID-19. Libraries were prepared by immunoSEQ multiplex PCR; TCRdb keeps only in-frame clonotypes and omits some of them. The sample lists fewer than 200,000 clones; 85% were seen once. Sequencing used peripheral blood. The receptors here all came from a human donor with acute or convalescent COVID-19. The donor label of this sample is uncertain.

This rearrangement joins TRBV5-6 to TRBJ1-2; TRBD1 is a possible D gene (5 bases). Per germline, CDR1 SGHDT and CDR2 YYEEEE. V lost 2 bases to trimming and J lost 4 bases, with 9 bases between them. The CDR3 extends over 13 amino acids. The CDR3 region is CASSLRGGYGYTF. In DNA, the CDR3 is TGTGCCAGCAGCTTAAGGGGCGGCTATGGCTACACCTTC.

CDR3 loop: CASSQVAGGWTDTQYF. The CDR3 DNA follows: TGTGCCAGCAGCCAAGTGGCGGGGGGCTGGACAGATACGCAGTATTTT. This chain links TRBV3-1 (or the pseudogene TRBV3-2) with TRBJ2-3, with TRBD2 matching 8 bases. This CDR3 is built from 16 residues. V shed 1 base and J 3 bases; nucleotides not matched to a gene: 6. The germline CDR1 and CDR2 sequences are LGHDT and YNNKEL (reference sequence).

The rearrangement joins TRBV13 to TRBJ2-2; 8 nucleotides align to TRBD1. The V gene end was trimmed by 2 bases and the J gene end by 6 bases; junction bases not matched to a gene: 8. Germline-derived CDR1 and CDR2 are PRHDT and FYEKMQ (reference sequence). The CDR3 is made up of 16 amino acids. CDR3 DNA: TGTGCCAGCAGCTTACGGACAGGGCGGGGATCCGGGGAGCTGTTTTTT. Its protein is CASSLRTGRGSGELFF.

The chain has TRBV5-4 and TRBJ2-5; 14 bases align to TRBD2. CDR3 length equals 15 residues. J was trimmed by 9 bases and V by 4 bases; bases with no gene match: 8. From germline, CDR1 is SGHNT and CDR2 YYREEE (reference sequence). CDR3 amino acids: CASSLMGLAGEAQYF. The CDR3 DNA reads as TGTGCCAGCAGCCTGATGGGACTAGCGGGGGAGGCCCAGTACTTC.

The chain recombines TRBV15 with TRBJ1-2; 11 bases align to TRBD1. The CDR3 has 18 amino acids. With V trimmed by 1 base and J by 0 bases, 7 bases remained unmatched. CDR1 and CDR2 from the germline V gene are LNHNV and YYDKDF (reference sequence). CDR3 residues: CATSRVRGQGEANYGYTF. CDR3 DNA: TGTGCCACCAGCAGAGTTCGGGGACAGGGGGAAGCTAACTATGGCTACACCTTC.

The chain links TRBV11-3 to TRBJ2-2; D unclear. Trimming removed 0 bases from V and 2 bases from J, with 13 bases in between. There are 17 residues in the CDR3. Germline CDR1 reads SGHNT; CDR2 reads YENEEA. CDR3 residues: CASSLDVRQINTGELFF. The CDR3 DNA follows: TGTGCCAGCAGCTTAGATGTTAGACAAATAAACACCGGGGAGCTGTTTTTT.

The chain couples TRBV19 to TRBJ1-1; tentative D call: TRBD1 (6 bases). Germline V lookup: CDR1 LNHDA, CDR2 SQIVND (reference sequence). The V and J ends lost 7 bases and 3 bases respectively, with 33 bases between them. The CDR3 runs 20 residues. The CDR3 bases are TGTGCCAGTACCCTAGGGGTGGGGCAGGGGAAGGAAATAGGCTACACTGAAGCTTTCTTT. This gives the protein CASTLGVGQGKEIGYTEAFF. Full variable domain (remainder filled in from reference TRBV19 and TRBJ1-1): DGGITQSPKYLFRKEGQNVTLSCEQNLNHDAMYWYRQDPGQGLRLIYYSQIVNDFQKGDIAEGYSVSREKKESFPLTVTSAQKNPTAFYLCASTLGVGQGKEIGYTEAFFGQGTRLTVV.

The chain has TRBV29-1 and TRBJ1-1; 7 bases match TRBD1. With 5 bases clipped from V and 0 bases from J, the junction kept 3 bases outside the gene matches. Germline CDR1 SQVTM, CDR2 ANQGSEA. This CDR3 spans 13 amino acids. CDR3 amino acids: CSVQTGMNTEAFF. Written as DNA, the CDR3 is TGCAGCGTTCAGACAGGGATGAACACTGAAGCTTTCTTT.

This chain uses TRBV18 with TRBJ2-1; the match to TRBD1 covers 11 bases. There are 15 residues in the CDR3. Unmatched junction bases numbered 11, after V lost 6 bases and J lost 10 bases. Germline V gene sequence: CDR1 KGHSH, CDR2 LQKENI. CDR3 sequence (DNA): TGTGCCAGCTCGCTCGGACAGGGGGCGATGAAGGAGCAGTTCTTC. This gives the protein CASSLGQGAMKEQFF.

The rearrangement uses TRBV2 and TRBJ1-1; 10 positions match TRBD1. J lost 3 bases, V lost 6 bases, and 7 bases had no gene match. This CDR3 is built from 15 residues. Germline values: CDR1 SNHLY, CDR2 FYNNEI. In DNA form, the CDR3 reads TGTGCCAGCAGGAGACAGGGGGCGATGGACACTGAAGCTTTCTTT. It codes for CASRRQGAMDTEAFF.

The chain is built from TRBV15 and TRBJ1-2; D is uncertain. The CDR3 runs 11 residues. Germline loops: CDR1 LNHNV, CDR2 YYDKDF (reference sequence). The V end was cut by 6 bases, the J end by 9 bases, with 11 bases between. CDR3 nucleotide sequence: TGTGCCACCAGGGTAGGGAGCCGCTACACCTTC. Translated: CATRVGSRYTF.

The rearrangement uses TRBV27 and TRBJ2-3, with TRBD2 matching 13 bases. Germline V CDR1 and CDR2: MNHEY, SMNVEV (reference sequence). The CDR3 length is 18 residues. The V segment lost 4 bases and the J segment 2 bases; nucleotides outside the gene matches: 9. The CDR3 region has the DNA TGTGCCAGCAGTTCCCTGCGACTAGCGGGGGGACCCACAGATACGCAGTATTTT. Translation: CASSSLRLAGGPTDTQYF.

V usage is TRBV24-1 and J usage is TRBJ2-5; weak D call: TRBD1 (5 bases). V was pared by 5 bases and J by 1 base, with 16 bases between. Germline CDR1 and CDR2: KGHDR and SFDVKD. The CDR3 contains 16 residues. CDR3 nucleotide sequence: TGTGCCACCAGTGGCAAAGGGGCAGGCCTCCAAGAGACCCAGTACTTC. This codes for CATSGKGAGLQETQYF.

The CDR3 loop is CASSLKGAGMLGTDTQYF. The CDR3 DNA sequence: TGTGCCAGCAGCTTAAAGGGAGCCGGGATGTTGGGCACAGATACGCAGTATTTT. The rearrangement joins TRBV11-3 to TRBJ2-3, with D tentatively TRBD2 (5 bases). V was cut by 2 bases and J by 1 base, with 19 bases left in between. CDR3 length: 18 residues. Germline V lookup: CDR1 SGHNT, CDR2 YENEEA.

This chain joins TRBV29-1 and TRBJ2-2; TRBD1 is a possible D gene (5 bases). Between the trimmed V and J ends, which lost 4 bases and 4 bases, there was a span of 10 bases. CDR3 length: 13 residues. Germline V gives CDR1 SQVTM, CDR2 ANQGSEA. For the CDR3, the DNA is TGCAGCGTTGTAGGGGCCGGCACCGGGGAGCTGTTTTTT. Translated: CSVVGAGTGELFF.

V and J are TRBV7-9 and TRBJ2-7; tentatively, D is TRBD1 (6 bases). Per germline, CDR1 SEHNR and CDR2 FQNEAQ (reference sequence). Trimming shortened V by 1 base and J by 3 bases, and 13 bases separated the two germline ends. This CDR3 has 15 amino acids. The CDR3 loop is CASSLVGGRDYEQYF. Written as DNA, the CDR3 is TGTGCCAGCAGCTTAGTAGGGGGACGGGACTACGAGCAGTACTTC.

This clone occurred a few times. This chain joins TRBV2 and TRBJ2-3; 7 bases line up with TRBD2. Germline V gives CDR1 SNHLY, CDR2 FYNNEI. The CDR3 covers 16 residues. Trimming cost V 2 bases and J 4 bases; bases outside gene matches: 9. CDR3 nucleotide sequence: TGTGCCAGCAGTGAAAGGTTAACGGGGGGTGCAGATACGCAGTATTTT. Translation: CASSERLTGGADTQYF.

This chain links TRBV18 with TRBJ2-6; D is unclear. CDR1 KGHSH and CDR2 LQKENI come from the germline V gene. V was trimmed by 2 bases and J by 4 bases, leaving 9 bases between them. CDR3 length: 15 residues. The CDR3 nucleotides are TGTGCCAGCTCACCAAACAGACCGGGGGCCAACGTCCTGACTTTC. Translating it yields CASSPNRPGANVLTF. The full variable domain, in which reference TRBV18 and TRBJ2-6 provide the parts outside the CDR3, is NAGVMQNPRHLVRRRGQEARLRCSPMKGHSHVYWYRQLPEEGLKFMVYLQKENIIDESGMPKERFSAEFPKEGPSILRIQQVVRGDSAAYFCASSPNRPGANVLTFGAGSRLTVL.

V is TRBV2 and J is TRBJ1-6; D ambiguous. Per the germline V gene, CDR1 is SNHLY and CDR2 is FYNNEI. This CDR3 spans 15 amino acids. Trimming took off 4 bases at V and 7 bases at J, with 14 bases between the two ends. Here the CDR3 reads CASSVNGRGNSPLHF. The CDR3 DNA reads as TGTGCCAGCAGTGTAAACGGGAGAGGGAATTCACCCCTCCACTTT.

This sequence joins TRBV5-6 and TRBJ1-2, with a possible D match to TRBD1 (6 bases). The V end was cut by 4 bases, the J end by 0 bases, with 13 bases between. Germline CDR1 and CDR2: SGHDT and YYEEEE. This CDR3 contains 15 residues. The CDR3 reads CASSAQDRANYGYTF. CDR3 coding DNA: TGTGCCAGCAGCGCCCAGGACAGAGCTAACTATGGCTACACCTTC.